This T cell receptor (beta chain) was captured in a study of blood T cell repertoires in COVID-19. Study context: Collection of acute and convalescent COVID-19 samples took place in the United States, Italy and Spain. PBMCs, B-cell-depleted T cells, or T cells provided the cDNA or gDNA that made up the material.

The CDR3 consists of 14 residues. Trimming shortened V by 1 base and J by 1 base, and 4 bases separated the two germline ends. Germline lookup yields CDR1 MGHDK and CDR2 SYGVNS. As handled by the study authors: For nucleated cells, counts were estimated from reference gene primer amplification. Some clones are missing from TCRdb's copy, which holds only in-frame ones; the method was immunoSEQ multiplex PCR. That table furnishes V, J and clone size, whereas the DNA furnished D and trimming. The table has tens of thousands of clones, roughly 80% seen once. The sequenced sample consisted of peripheral blood. The chain employs TRBV25-1 and TRBJ2-2; D unresolved. This TCR was recovered from a woman aged 45-65 years with active or convalescent COVID-19. CDR3 sequence: CASSESGNTGELFF. The CDR3 coding sequence is TGTGCCAGCAGTGAATCCGGGAACACCGGGGAGCTGTTTTTT. Full variable domain (rest looked up from reference TRBV25-1 and TRBJ2-2): EADIYQTPRYLVIGTGKKITLECSQTMGHDKMYWYQQDPGMELHLIHYSYGVNSTEKGDLSSESTVSRIRTEHFPLTLESARPSHTSQYLCASSESGNTGELFFGEGSRLTVL.